The source of this T cell receptor (beta chain) is a study of T cells in tuberculosis. V gave up 0 bases and J gave up 0 bases; unmatched junction bases: 4. CDR3 length: 16 residues. CDR1 SGDLS and CDR2 YYNGEE come from the germline V gene. With respect to this clone: Its antigen is still unknown.

Sequencing used immunoSEQ multiplex PCR; TCRdb keeps in-frame clones, though not all of them. The sample records roughly 28,000 clones, 85% to 90% being singletons. Latent tuberculosis screening used tuberculin skin test and IGRA at entry. General study findings and limits: Active tuberculosis patients had shorter CDR3-alpha; the beta difference was nonsignificant. Samples were chosen by availability of cryopreserved specimens. GEM motif frequencies gave around 67% accuracy; the GMM repertoire gave about 90%.

Sequencing used PBMCs. V is TRBV9 and J is TRBJ2-7; TRBD2 matches at 9 bases. The source of this sequence is a donor aged 10-29 years with latent tuberculosis or without tuberculosis infection. The CDR3, as DNA: TGTGCCAGCAGCGTAGATGCGGGGGGGCTCTCCTACGAGCAGTACTTC. The encoded protein is CASSVDAGGLSYEQYF.